One and the same sample provided the 21 T cell receptor beta chains below, sequenced in a study of early stage breast cancer tumors. Profiled with immunoSEQ multiplex PCR; TCRdb holds only in-frame clones, not every one. Found here are about 63,000 clones, around three quarters of them singletons; the top ten hold approximately 3%. Source material: blood. The origin of the receptors is a person in their thirties with breast cancer.

The chain joins TRBV6-5 to TRBJ2-7; the D gene could be TRBD1 or TRBD2 (5 bases each). The CDR3 sequence is 11 residues long. V dropped 6 bases and J dropped 6 bases, with 9 bases sitting between them. Germline assignment: CDR1 MNHEY and CDR2 SVGAGI. The chain's CDR3 is CASSRDREQYF. Here the CDR3 DNA reads TGTGCCAGCAGCCGGGACCGCGAGCAGTACTTC.

This clone was seen only a few times. This chain uses TRBV28 with TRBJ1-5; TRBD1 is a possible D gene (5 bases). The V end lost 3 bases, the J end lost 5 bases, and 11 bases lay between the germline ends. This CDR3 is built from 14 residues. Germline CDR1 MDHEN, CDR2 SYDVKM. The CDR3 is CASSFLREDQPQHF. Written as DNA, the CDR3 is TGTGCCAGCAGTTTTCTCAGGGAGGATCAGCCCCAGCATTTT.

The V gene is TRBV10-2, the J gene TRBJ2-1; D ambiguous. V gave up 3 bases and J gave up 2 bases, with 11 bases separating them. The CDR3 loop spans 15 amino acids. CDR1 is WSHSY, CDR2 SAAADI, per germline. The DNA of the CDR3 is TGCGCCAGCAGTGATCAGGACCTCGCCTACAATGAGCAGTTCTTC. This codes for CASSDQDLAYNEQFF.

This clone was detected only a few times. The gene calls are TRBV12-1 and TRBJ2-7; no DNA check was done on the table's D call, TRBD2. TRBV12-1 is shown as a pseudogene. This CDR3 is 13 amino acids long. CDR3: CASSFIEAEEQYF. The CDR3 DNA follows: TGTGCCAGCAGCTTTATAGAAGCGGAGGAGCAGTACTTC.

The gene calls are TRBV12-5 and TRBJ1-4, with D maybe TRBD1 (6 bases). CDR1 and CDR2 from the germline V gene are LGHNT and FRNRAP. The V end lost 1 base, the J end lost 8 bases, and 14 bases lay between the germline ends. The CDR3 totals 15 residues. The CDR3 nucleotides are TGTGCTAGTGGTTTGGGACAGGCGGGCCACGAAAAACTGTTTTTT. Protein product: CASGLGQAGHEKLFF.

This clone was seen a few times. The rearrangement uses TRBV11-2 and TRBJ2-7; unclear D gene. Germline-derived CDR1 and CDR2 are SGHAT and FQNNGV. The V end lost 5 bases, the J end lost 0 bases, and 8 bases lay between the germline ends. This CDR3 is 13 amino acids long. CDR3 coding DNA: TGTGCCAGCAGCCATCTCGACTCCTACGAGCAGTACTTC. Its protein is CASSHLDSYEQYF.

This clone was seen a handful of times. This chain connects TRBV4-1 to TRBJ2-1, with 7 bases that match TRBD2. Germline V gene data show CDR1 as MGHRA and CDR2 as YSYEKL. V trimming: 1 base; J trimming: 4 bases; junction bases outside the gene matches: 10. The CDR3 is 17 amino acids. The CDR3 loop is CASSQVLAGPPYNEQFF. DNA for the CDR3: TGCGCCAGCAGCCAAGTGTTAGCGGGCCCCCCTTACAATGAGCAGTTCTTC.

V gene TRBV6-6 combines with J gene TRBJ2-7, with 7 bases identical to TRBD1. This CDR3 has 14 residues. CDR1 is MNHNY and CDR2 is SVGAGI in the germline V gene (reference sequence). V lost 5 bases, J lost 3 bases, and 7 bases stayed unmatched. Here the CDR3 DNA reads TGTGCCAGCAGTCGACAGGGCCGGATCTACGAGCAGTACTTC. Amino acids: CASSRQGRIYEQYF.

This clone was counted between two and nine times. The genes are TRBV6-5 and TRBJ1-4; 7 bases fit TRBD1. Per the germline V gene, CDR1 is MNHEY and CDR2 is SVGAGI. CDR3 length equals 15 residues. V shed 2 bases and J 3 bases; nucleotides not matched to a gene: 3. The CDR3 nucleotides read TGTGCCAGCAGTTACGCGACAGGGTCTAATGAAAAACTGTTTTTT. Its protein product is CASSYATGSNEKLFF.

This clone has a single count. This chain links TRBV29-1 with TRBJ2-1, with 8 bases fitting TRBD2. There are 15 residues in the CDR3. Per germline, CDR1 SQVTM and CDR2 ANQGSEA. V lost 4 bases to trimming and J lost 3 bases; unmatched junction nucleotides: 8. The CDR3 nucleotides are TGCAGCGTTGGGGGCGCGGGACTAGACTACAATGAGCAGTTCTTC. Protein: CSVGGAGLDYNEQFF.

The V gene is TRBV29-1, the J gene TRBJ1-3, with D perhaps TRBD1 (6 bases). CDR3 length: 13 residues. Germline CDR1 SQVTM, CDR2 ANQGSEA. The ends were cut back, 6 bases at V and 1 base at J, with 10 bases in the middle. In DNA, the CDR3 is TGCAGCGTCCAGGGGTTTTCTGGAAACACCATATATTTT. Translating it yields CSVQGFSGNTIYF.

The V and J genes are TRBV7-8 and TRBJ2-4; 13 positions agree with TRBD2. The CDR3 extends over 19 amino acids. V lost 5 bases, J lost 5 bases, and 15 bases stayed unmatched. Germline V gene lookup returns CDR1 SGHVS and CDR2 FQNEAQ. Written as DNA, the CDR3 is TGTGCCAGCAGCGGAACGGGACTAGCGGGACCGGGGGCCCAAAACATTCAGTACTTC. This encodes CASSGTGLAGPGAQNIQYF.

V is TRBV27 and J is TRBJ2-7, with D perhaps matching TRBD1 (6 bases). The CDR3 extends over 14 amino acids. CDR1 and CDR2 (germline): MNHEY, SMNVEV (reference sequence). The V gene lost 5 bases and the J gene lost 2 bases, with 13 bases spanning the gap. CDR3 bases: TGTGCCAGCAGTACAACAGGGATAACCTACGAGCAGTACTTC. Its translation is CASSTTGITYEQYF.

The chain employs TRBV11-2 and TRBJ2-4, with D uncertain. V lost 1 base to trimming and J lost 6 bases, with 13 bases between them. The germline V gene has CDR1 SGHAT and CDR2 FQNNGV. The CDR3 is made up of 15 amino acids. The CDR3 loop reads CASSLGSSSGNIQYF. Here the CDR3 DNA reads TGTGCCAGCAGCTTAGGCAGCAGCTCCGGAAACATTCAGTACTTC.

V usage is TRBV7-2 and J usage is TRBJ2-2, with 9 nucleotides matching TRBD2. V dropped 5 bases and J dropped 5; count of bases not matched to a gene: 15. This CDR3 comprises 18 residues. CDR1 and CDR2 from the germline V gene are SGHTA and FQGNSA. CDR3 nucleotides: TGTGCCAGCAGCGCCCGAACCGCTAGCGGGGTCCAAACCGGGGAGCTGTTTTTT. This translates into CASSARTASGVQTGELFF.

The chain has TRBV30 and TRBJ2-6, with D possibly being TRBD2 (6 bases). CDR1 and CDR2 from the germline V gene are GTSNPN and SVGIG (reference sequence). The CDR3 loop spans 15 amino acids. V was trimmed by 0 bases and J by 4 bases, leaving 10 bases between them. CDR3 sequence (DNA): TGTGCCTGGAGTGTACTGGGAGGAGGGGCCAACGTCCTGACTTTC. Translation: CAWSVLGGGANVLTF. Full variable domain (rest looked up from reference TRBV30 and TRBJ2-6): SQTIHQWPATLVQPVGSPLSLECTVEGTSNPNLYWYRQAAGRGLQLLFYSVGIGQISSEVPQNLSASRPQDRQFILSSKKLLLSDSGFYLCAWSVLGGGANVLTFGAGSRLTVL.

This chain connects TRBV5-4 to TRBJ2-3; TRBD2 agrees at 10 bases. The germline V gene encodes CDR1 SGHNT and CDR2 YYREEE (reference sequence). The CDR3 is made up of 18 amino acids. V dropped 0 bases and J dropped 3; count of bases not matched to a gene: 10. As DNA, the CDR3 is TGTGCCAGCAGCTTGGCGCTAGCGGGAGTTTCTGGGACAGATACGCAGTATTTT. As protein: CASSLALAGVSGTDTQYF.

The chain links TRBV7-2 to TRBJ2-1; perhaps TRBD1 as D (6 bases). Germline CDR1 SGHTA, CDR2 FQGNSA. Trimming left V 5 bases short and J 9 bases short, with 23 bases between. The CDR3 totals 16 residues. The CDR3 here is CASSTRGTWGSGEQFF. CDR3 DNA: TGTGCCAGCAGCACTAGAGGGACATGGGGATCCGGTGAGCAGTTCTTC.

Written as DNA, the CDR3 is TGTGCCAGTAGTATAGGGCTCGGACTGATTAAAGGTACGCAGTATTTT. The encoded protein is CASSIGLGLIKGTQYF. The chain joins TRBV19 to TRBJ2-3, with D possibly being TRBD2 (5 bases). Per germline, CDR1 LNHDA and CDR2 SQIVND (reference sequence). The CDR3 consists of 16 residues. The V end was cut by 1 base, the J end by 8 bases, with 19 bases between. The whole variable domain, filled in from reference TRBV19 and TRBJ2-3, reads DGGITQSPKYLFRKEGQNVTLSCEQNLNHDAMYWYRQDPGQGLRLIYYSQIVNDFQKGDIAEGYSVSREKKESFPLTVTSAQKNPTAFYLCASSIGLGLIKGTQYFGPGTRLTVL.

The J gene is TRBJ2-1, the V gene TRBV4-1, with unresolved D. Germline values: CDR1 MGHRA, CDR2 YSYEKL. This CDR3 is built from 18 residues. V was shortened by 0 bases and J by 1 base, with 16 bases between the two germline ends. In DNA form, the CDR3 reads TGCGCCAGCAGCCAAGATTTCCTCAGTCTGTATTCCTACAATGAGCAGTTCTTC. This sequence encodes CASSQDFLSLYSYNEQFF.

The chain links TRBV7-2 to TRBJ2-5; no firm D call. V gave up 8 bases and J gave up 5 bases, with 6 bases separating them. This CDR3 spans 10 amino acids. Germline CDR1 reads SGHTA; CDR2 reads FQGNSA. The CDR3 sequence: CASGAETQYF. In nucleotides, the CDR3 is TGTGCCAGCGGAGCGGAGACCCAGTACTTC.